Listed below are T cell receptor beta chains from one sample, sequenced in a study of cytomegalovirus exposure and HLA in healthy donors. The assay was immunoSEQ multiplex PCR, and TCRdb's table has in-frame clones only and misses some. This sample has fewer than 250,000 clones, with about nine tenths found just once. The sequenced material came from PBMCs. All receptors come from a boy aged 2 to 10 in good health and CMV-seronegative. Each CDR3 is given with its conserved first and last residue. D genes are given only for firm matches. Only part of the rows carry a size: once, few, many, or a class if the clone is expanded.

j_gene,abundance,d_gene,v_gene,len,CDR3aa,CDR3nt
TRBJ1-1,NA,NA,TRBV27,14,CASSPQIMNAEAFF,TGTGCCAGCAGTCCTCAGATCATGAACGCTGAAGCTTTCTTT
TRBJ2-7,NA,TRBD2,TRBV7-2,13,CASSLGGGDEQYF,TGTGCCAGCAGCTTAGGGGGGGGAGACGAGCAGTACTTC
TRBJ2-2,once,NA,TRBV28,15,CASLPGGYKAGELFF,TGTGCCAGCCTCCCGGGTGGATACAAGGCCGGGGAGCTGTTTTTT
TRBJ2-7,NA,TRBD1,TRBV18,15,CASSPSGQGGYEQYF,TGTGCCAGCTCACCATCAGGACAGGGGGGATACGAGCAGTACTTC
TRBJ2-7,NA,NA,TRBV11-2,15,CASSRQVYSSYEQYF,TGTGCCAGCAGCCGACAGGTTTACAGCTCCTACGAGCAGTACTTC
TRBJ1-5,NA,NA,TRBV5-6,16,CASSSRQFYSNQPQHF,TGTGCCAGCAGCTCGCGACAATTTTATAGCAATCAGCCCCAGCATTTT
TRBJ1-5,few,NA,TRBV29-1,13,CSVAGGALSAQHF,TGCAGCGTTGCGGGAGGGGCTCTATCAGCCCAGCATTTT
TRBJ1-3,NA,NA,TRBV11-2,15,CASSLGILPGNTIYF,TGTGCCAGCAGCTTAGGTATCCTTCCCGGAAACACCATATATTTT
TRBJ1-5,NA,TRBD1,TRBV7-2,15,CASSLDRGVNQPQHF,TGTGCCAGCAGCCTGGACAGGGGTGTGAATCAGCCCCAGCATTTT
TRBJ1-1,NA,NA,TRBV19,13,CASSIGGDTEAFF,TGTGCCAGTAGTATAGGCGGGGACACTGAAGCTTTCTTT
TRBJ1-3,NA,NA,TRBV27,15,CASRPTGNSGNTIYF,TGTGCCAGCAGACCTACAGGGAACTCTGGAAACACCATATATTTT
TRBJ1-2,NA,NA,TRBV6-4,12,CASSDSLYGYTF,TGTGCCAGCTCGGACAGTCTCTATGGCTACACCTTC
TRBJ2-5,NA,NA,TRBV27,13,CASSFGVLETQYF,TGTGCCAGCAGCTTCGGGGTTTTAGAGACCCAGTACTTC
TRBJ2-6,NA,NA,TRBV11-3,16,CASSLDGAYGANVLTF,TGTGCCAGCAGCTTAGATGGGGCGTATGGGGCCAACGTCCTGACTTTC
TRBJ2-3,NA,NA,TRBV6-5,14,CASSPRGGSDTQYF,TGTGCCAGCAGTCCCCGGGGAGGCTCAGATACGCAGTATTTT
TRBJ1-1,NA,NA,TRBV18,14,CASRGGGMNTEAFF,TGTGCCAGTCGAGGGGGGGGGATGAACACTGAAGCTTTCTTT
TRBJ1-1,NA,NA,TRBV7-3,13,CASSLTAGTEAFF,TGTGCCAGCAGCTTAACAGCGGGCACTGAAGCTTTCTTT
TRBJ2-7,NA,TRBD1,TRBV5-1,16,CASSSIYDRGHNEQYF,TGCGCCAGCAGCTCGATTTACGACAGGGGGCACAACGAGCAGTACTTC
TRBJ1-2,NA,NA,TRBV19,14,CASSIRATDYGYTF,TGTGCCAGTAGTATCCGAGCTACTGACTATGGCTACACCTTC
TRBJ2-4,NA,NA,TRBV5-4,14,CASSTGTTGNIQYF,TGTGCCAGCAGCACCGGGACAACGGGAAACATTCAGTACTTC
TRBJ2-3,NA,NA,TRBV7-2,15,CASGNTGTSTDTQYF,TGTGCCAGCGGAAACACAGGAACTAGCACAGATACGCAGTATTTT
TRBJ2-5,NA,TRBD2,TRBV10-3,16,CAISEGGGRARETQYF,TGTGCCATCAGTGAAGGTGGCGGGAGGGCCCGGGAGACCCAGTACTTC
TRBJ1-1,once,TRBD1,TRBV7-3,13,CASSLTGTAEAFF,TGTGCCAGCAGCCTGACAGGGACTGCGGAAGCTTTCTTT
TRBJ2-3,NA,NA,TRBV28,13,CASSFLIEDTQYF,TGTGCCAGCAGTTTCTTGATAGAGGATACGCAGTATTTT
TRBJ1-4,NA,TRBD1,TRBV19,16,CASSIDYRGGNEKLFF,TGTGCCAGTAGTATAGACTACAGGGGGGGTAATGAAAAACTGTTTTTT
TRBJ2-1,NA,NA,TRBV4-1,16,CASSQANQGNYNEQFF,TGCGCCAGCAGCCAAGCGAACCAGGGGAATTACAATGAGCAGTTCTTC
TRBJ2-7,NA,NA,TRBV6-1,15,CASSVPRTSTYEQYF,TGTGCCAGCAGTGTCCCAAGGACTTCAACCTACGAGCAGTACTTC
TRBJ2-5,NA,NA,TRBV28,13,CASKPGIQETQYF,TGTGCCAGCAAACCGGGAATCCAAGAGACCCAGTACTTC
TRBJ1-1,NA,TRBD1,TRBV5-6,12,CASSRDREEAFF,TGTGCCAGCAGCCGGGACAGGGAGGAAGCTTTCTTT
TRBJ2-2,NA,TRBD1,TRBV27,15,CASSYGTGNTGELFF,TGTGCCAGCAGTTACGGGACAGGCAACACCGGGGAGCTGTTTTTT
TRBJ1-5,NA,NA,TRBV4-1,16,CASSQTLQGINQPQHF,TGCGCCAGCAGCCAAACCCTCCAGGGGATAAATCAGCCCCAGCATTTT
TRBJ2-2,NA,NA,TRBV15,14,CATSREAHTGELFF,TGTGCCACCAGCAGAGAGGCCCACACCGGGGAGCTGTTTTTT
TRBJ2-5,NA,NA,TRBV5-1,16,CASRVWASAIQETQYF,TGCGCCAGCAGGGTGTGGGCTAGCGCAATCCAAGAGACCCAGTACTTC